This TCR beta chain was recovered during a study of cytomegalovirus exposure and HLA in healthy donors. Primers for the PCR totalled 60 Vbeta and 13 Jbeta. Using immunoSEQ multiplex PCR, the repertoire was profiled, and TCRdb retains in-frame clones only, with some absent. The table shows under 150,000 clones, with roughly two thirds occurring only once. Study results and caveats: A later analysis linked a missense variant in DCLRE1C to the trimming of TCR beta V and J genes.

This CDR3 contains 13 residues. Per germline, CDR1 SGHDT and CDR2 YYEEEE. Trimming stripped 4 bases from V and 3 bases from J, with 9 bases between. Comments on this clone: The antigen remains undetermined.

This receptor was taken from a man aged 25 to 45 in good health and CMV-seropositive. Sequencing used PBMCs. The rearrangement joins TRBV5-6 to TRBJ2-3; D is undetermined. CDR3 protein: CASSPADTDTQYF. DNA for the CDR3: TGTGCCAGCAGCCCGGCGGATACAGATACGCAGTATTTT.